This is a list of T cell receptor beta chains from one sample in a study of cytomegalovirus exposure and HLA in healthy donors. TCRdb's copy holds only in-frame clones and misses some; the assay was immunoSEQ multiplex PCR. The table records roughly 81,000 clones, roughly 80% of them present only once. The source material was PBMCs. The receptor source for this set is a boy aged 10-17 years in good health and CMV-seronegative. CDR3s include the opening cysteine and the closing phenylalanine or tryptophan. The D gene is left open where the match is weak. Clone sizes are given selectively: once, few, many, or a class where the clone is expanded.

abundance | j_gene | d_gene | v_gene | CDR3nt | CDR3aa
- | TRBJ2-1 | TRBD1 | TRBV5-1 | TGCGCCAGCAGCTCCAACAGGGGCTCCTACAATGAGCAGTTCTTC | CASSSNRGSYNEQFF
few | TRBJ2-7 | TRBD1 | TRBV6-6 | TGTGCCAGCAGTTACCAGGGGGAAGGATACGAGCAGTACTTC | CASSYQGEGYEQYF
few | TRBJ2-3 | - | TRBV5-1 | TGCGCCAGCAGCTTGTCCCGAGGGACAGATACGCAGTATTTT | CASSLSRGTDTQYF
- | TRBJ1-2 | TRBD1 | TRBV14 | TGTGCCAGCAGCCAGACAGGGGCTGGCTACACCTTC | CASSQTGAGYTF
- | TRBJ1-5 | - | TRBV19 | TGTGCCACCTCACGACAGGACAATCAGCCCCAGCATTTT | CATSRQDNQPQHF
- | TRBJ2-7 | TRBD1 | TRBV18 | TGTGCCAGCTCGTCCGGGACAGCCTACGAGCAGTACTTC | CASSSGTAYEQYF
- | TRBJ1-5 | - | TRBV28 | TGTGCCAGCAGTGACGGACAGAGCAGCAATCAGCCCCAGCATTTT | CASSDGQSSNQPQHF
- | TRBJ2-7 | TRBD1 | TRBV27 | TGTGCCAGCAGACCCAGGGGGCTAAATGTCGAGCAGTACTTC | CASRPRGLNVEQYF
- | TRBJ2-7 | - | TRBV10-2 | TGCGCCAGCAGTGTCCAGTCCTACGAGCAGTACTTC | CASSVQSYEQYF
once | TRBJ1-2 | - | TRBV6-1 | TGTGCCAGCAGTGAAGCGAAAACAGGGTGGGATGGCTACACCTTC | CASSEAKTGWDGYTF
- | TRBJ1-5 | TRBD1 | TRBV28 | TGTGCCAGCAGTACAGGGGGTCCGGTGCAGCCCCAGCATTTT | CASSTGGPVQPQHF
- | TRBJ1-6 | TRBD1 | TRBV4-3 | TGCGCCAGCAGCCACCCCGGGACAGGCAATTCACCCCTCCACTTT | CASSHPGTGNSPLHF
- | TRBJ1-1 | - | TRBV4-1 | TGCGCCAGCAGCCAAGGCCCCTCGGGGGACACTGAAGCTTTCTTT | CASSQGPSGDTEAFF
- | TRBJ1-1 | TRBD1 | TRBV7-2 | TGTGCCAGCAGCTTGACAGGGTTGGGAGCTTTCTTT | CASSLTGLGAFF
- | TRBJ2-1 | TRBD2 | TRBV4-2 | TGTGCCAGCAGCCAAGAGACTAGCGGGATTAGGAATGAGCAGTTCTTC | CASSQETSGIRNEQFF
- | TRBJ1-1 | - | TRBV27 | TGTGCCAGCAGGAGGAGGGTGAACACTGAAGCTTTCTTT | CASRRRVNTEAFF
- | TRBJ1-5 | TRBD1 | TRBV4-1 | TGCGCCAGCAGCCATCCACCCGACAGGGCTAGCAATCAGCCCCAGCATTTT | CASSHPPDRASNQPQHF
- | TRBJ1-1 | TRBD1 | TRBV30 | TGTGCCTGGAGTGTATCCGGGACAGTGAACACTGAAGCTTTCTTT | CAWSVSGTVNTEAFF
- | TRBJ2-7 | TRBD1 | TRBV6-6 | TGTGCCAGCAGTTTTGGGACAGGGGGATACGAGCAGTACTTC | CASSFGTGGYEQYF
once | TRBJ1-1 | - | TRBV18 | TGTGCCAGCTCACCCTCAAACAGCCTAAACACTGAAGCTTTCTTT | CASSPSNSLNTEAFF
- | TRBJ2-7 | TRBD1 | TRBV6-5 | TGTGCCAGCAGGGGACAGGGTAACGAGCAGTACTTC | CASRGQGNEQYF
- | TRBJ2-1 | TRBD2 | TRBV29-1 | TGCAGCGTTGCGGGGCTAGCGGGAGTGTATGAGCAGTTCTTC | CSVAGLAGVYEQFF